One sample yielded the 12 T cell receptor beta chains listed below, sequenced in a study of OX40 agonist ivuxolimab in advanced cancers. The assay was immunoSEQ multiplex PCR, and TCRdb's table has in-frame clones only and misses some. This sample carries 30,000 to 45,000 clones, around 87% of them seen once, and the ten largest clones take roughly 2.3%. Source: CD4+ or CD8+ T cells sorted from blood, taken in a trial of the OX40 agonist ivuxolimab. All receptors derive from an adult with an advanced solid tumor such as melanoma, head and neck, liver or kidney cancer.

This chain joins TRBV18 and TRBJ2-1; 7 bases match TRBD2. Trimming took 4 bases from V and 10 from J; bases not matched to a gene: 16. The CDR3 covers 16 residues. Germline lookup yields CDR1 KGHSH and CDR2 LQKENI. CDR3 sequence (DNA): TGTGCCAGCTCACGAGAAGCGGGGTTCGTCGGGTTGGAGCAGTTCTTC. Translating it yields CASSREAGFVGLEQFF.

The genes are TRBV6-1 and TRBJ1-2; 8 bases agree with TRBD1. Germline CDR1 MNHNS, CDR2 SASEGT. The CDR3 has 14 residues. Unmatched junction bases numbered 7, after V lost 2 bases and J lost 8 bases. CDR3 sequence reads: CASSESDRGRGYTF. The CDR3 DNA reads as TGTGCCAGCAGTGAATCAGACAGGGGACGGGGCTACACCTTC.

This clone has just a few counts. The chain uses TRBV18 and TRBJ1-1; 7 bases line up with TRBD1. Per germline, CDR1 KGHSH and CDR2 LQKENI. Losses at the gene ends were 2 bases for V and 7 bases for J; bases not matched to a gene: 10. CDR3 length: 15 residues. CDR3: CASSPSIGQVSEAFF. CDR3 sequence (DNA): TGTGCCAGCTCACCATCGATCGGACAGGTTAGTGAAGCTTTCTTT.

The rearrangement uses TRBV5-6 and TRBJ2-1, with 7 bases that match TRBD2. The J segment lost 0 bases and the V segment lost 0 bases, leaving 3 bases of the junction unmatched. Germline V gives CDR1 SGHDT, CDR2 YYEEEE. The CDR3 is 16 residues long. CDR3 region: CASSLGGGGSYNEQFF. As DNA, the CDR3 is TGTGCCAGCAGCTTGGGCGGCGGGGGCTCCTACAATGAGCAGTTCTTC.

The chain recombines TRBV27 with TRBJ1-6, with 7 nucleotides matching TRBD1. The CDR3 totals 15 residues. The ends lost 5 bases at V and 7 bases at J; junction bases unmatched: 8. Germline CDR1 is MNHEY and CDR2 is SMNVEV (reference sequence). The CDR3 bases are TGTGCCAGCAGTGCGGGGGACAGTTGGAATTCACCCCTCCACTTT. It encodes CASSAGDSWNSPLHF.

The chain employs TRBV18 and TRBJ2-5, with D hard to call. Trimming took off 1 base at V and 4 bases at J, with 13 bases between the two ends. Germline-derived CDR1 and CDR2 are KGHSH and LQKENI. The CDR3 has 15 amino acids. CDR3 DNA sequence: TGTGCCAGCTCACCACAGGGTTGGGTAGGAGAGACCCAGTACTTC. Its protein is CASSPQGWVGETQYF.

This rearrangement joins TRBV2 to TRBJ1-2, with D perhaps TRBD1 (5 bases). Germline CDR1 SNHLY, CDR2 FYNNEI. CDR3 length equals 17 residues. V dropped 1 base and J dropped 1 base, with 16 bases sitting between them. Here the CDR3 DNA reads TGTGCCAGCAGTGAAGAGCAGGGACGGGGCTATAACTATGGCTACACCTTC. It specifies CASSEEQGRGYNYGYTF.

This chain uses TRBV19 with TRBJ2-2; D gene uncertain. CDR3 length: 14 residues. The germline V and J ends were trimmed by 4 bases and 1 base, with 7 bases remaining between them. From germline, CDR1 is LNHDA and CDR2 SQIVND (reference sequence). CDR3 amino acids: CASSRGMNTGELFF. The DNA of the CDR3 is TGTGCCAGTAGTAGAGGTATGAACACCGGGGAGCTGTTTTTT.

The chain recombines TRBV6-5 with TRBJ2-2; possibly TRBD2 for D (5 bases). This CDR3 comprises 15 residues. V was shortened by 4 bases and J by 6 bases, with 15 bases between the two germline ends. CDR1 is MNHEY, CDR2 SVGAGI, per germline. In nucleotides, the CDR3 is TGTGCCAGCAGTTTAGGGTCGGCGGGTCCCGGGGAGCTGTTTTTT. Translation: CASSLGSAGPGELFF.

V usage is TRBV7-9 and J usage is TRBJ1-5; 8 nucleotides agree with TRBD1. Germline CDR1 is SEHNR and CDR2 is FQNEAQ (reference sequence). CDR3 length: 16 residues. V was pared by 3 bases and J by 0 bases, with 4 bases of the junction left unmatched. This CDR3 is CASSLGQVDSNQPQHF. The CDR3 coding sequence is TGTGCCAGCAGCTTGGGACAGGTGGATAGCAATCAGCCCCAGCATTTT.

The rearrangement uses TRBV29-1 and TRBJ1-2, with D unresolved. This CDR3 has 11 amino acids. The germline V gene encodes CDR1 SQVTM and CDR2 ANQGSEA. Trimming took off 5 bases at V and 8 bases at J, with 12 bases between the two ends. CDR3: CSVQPAEGYTF. The CDR3 DNA follows: TGCAGCGTTCAACCCGCAGAAGGCTACACCTTC.

This chain connects TRBV7-2 to TRBJ1-3; D gene ambiguous. From germline, CDR1 is SGHTA and CDR2 FQGNSA. V was clipped by 3 bases and J by 9 bases, with 6 bases between them. The CDR3 loop spans 11 amino acids. The CDR3 protein is CASSFRGTIYF. The CDR3 DNA follows: TGTGCCAGCAGCTTTCGGGGCACCATATATTTT.